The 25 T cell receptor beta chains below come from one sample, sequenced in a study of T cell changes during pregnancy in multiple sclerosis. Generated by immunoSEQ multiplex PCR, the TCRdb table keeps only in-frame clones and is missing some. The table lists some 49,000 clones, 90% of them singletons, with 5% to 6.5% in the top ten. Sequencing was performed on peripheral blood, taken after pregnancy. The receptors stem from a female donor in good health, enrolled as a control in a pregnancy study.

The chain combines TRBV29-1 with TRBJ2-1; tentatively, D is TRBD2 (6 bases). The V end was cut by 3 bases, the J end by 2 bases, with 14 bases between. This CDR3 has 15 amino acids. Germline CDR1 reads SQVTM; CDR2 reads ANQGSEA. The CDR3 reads CSVDKIAVAYNEQFF. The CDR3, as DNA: TGCAGCGTTGACAAGATAGCGGTTGCCTACAATGAGCAGTTCTTC.

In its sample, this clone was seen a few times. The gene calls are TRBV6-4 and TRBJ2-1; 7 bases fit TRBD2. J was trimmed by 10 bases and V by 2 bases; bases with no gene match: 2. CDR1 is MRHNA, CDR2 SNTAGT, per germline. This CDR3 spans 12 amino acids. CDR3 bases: TGTGCCAGCAGTGACGGGGAGGGGGAGCAGTTCTTC. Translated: CASSDGEGEQFF.

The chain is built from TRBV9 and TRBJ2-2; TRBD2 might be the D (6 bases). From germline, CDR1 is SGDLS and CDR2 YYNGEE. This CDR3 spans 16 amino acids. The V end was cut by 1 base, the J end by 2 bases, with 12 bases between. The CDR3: CASSVSWDSNTGELFF. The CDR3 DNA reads TGTGCCAGCAGCGTATCATGGGACTCAAACACCGGGGAGCTGTTTTTT.

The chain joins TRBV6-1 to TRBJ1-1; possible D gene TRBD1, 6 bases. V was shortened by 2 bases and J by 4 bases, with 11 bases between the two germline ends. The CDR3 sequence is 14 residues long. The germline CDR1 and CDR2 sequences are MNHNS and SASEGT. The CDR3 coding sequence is TGTGCCAGCAGTGAAAACAGGGTAGGCACTGAAGCTTTCTTT. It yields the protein CASSENRVGTEAFF.

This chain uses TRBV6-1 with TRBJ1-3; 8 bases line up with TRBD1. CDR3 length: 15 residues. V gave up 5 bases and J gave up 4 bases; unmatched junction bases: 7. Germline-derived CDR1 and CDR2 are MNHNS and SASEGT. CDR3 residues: CASSPRGRSGNTIYF. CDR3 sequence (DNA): TGTGCCAGCAGTCCCAGGGGGCGATCGGGAAACACCATATATTTT.

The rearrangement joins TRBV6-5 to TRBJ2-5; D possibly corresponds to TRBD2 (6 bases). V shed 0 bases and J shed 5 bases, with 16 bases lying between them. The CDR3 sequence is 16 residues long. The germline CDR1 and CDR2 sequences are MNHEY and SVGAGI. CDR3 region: CASSYSGTPAGETQYF. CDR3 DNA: TGTGCCAGCAGTTACTCCGGGACTCCTGCGGGTGAGACCCAGTACTTC.

The chain's CDR3 is CASRRGQLYGYTF. The CDR3 coding sequence is TGTGCCAGCAGAAGGGGACAGCTCTATGGCTACACCTTC. V usage is TRBV2 and J usage is TRBJ1-2; 7 bases line up with TRBD1. Germline CDR1 reads SNHLY; CDR2 reads FYNNEI. Unmatched junction bases numbered 5, after V lost 6 bases and J lost 4 bases. This CDR3 has 13 amino acids.

CDR3: CASSSQVTEAFF. The CDR3 coding sequence is TGTGCCAGCAGCTCACAGGTTACTGAAGCTTTCTTT. The chain couples TRBV13 to TRBJ1-1; possible D gene TRBD1, 5 bases. Trimming stripped 4 bases from V and 5 bases from J, with 8 bases between. Germline-derived CDR1 and CDR2 are PRHDT and FYEKMQ (reference sequence). The CDR3 is made up of 12 amino acids.

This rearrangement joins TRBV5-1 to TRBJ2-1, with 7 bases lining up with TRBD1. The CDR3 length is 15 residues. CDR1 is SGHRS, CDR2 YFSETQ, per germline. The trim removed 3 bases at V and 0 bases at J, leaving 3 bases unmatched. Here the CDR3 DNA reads TGCGCCAGCAGCTCCGGGACAGACTCCTACAATGAGCAGTTCTTC. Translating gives CASSSGTDSYNEQFF.

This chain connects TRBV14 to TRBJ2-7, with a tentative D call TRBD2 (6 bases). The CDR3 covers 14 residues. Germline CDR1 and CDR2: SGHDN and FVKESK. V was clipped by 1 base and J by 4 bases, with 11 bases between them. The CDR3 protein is CASSQGTGVYEQYF. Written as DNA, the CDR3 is TGTGCCAGCAGCCAAGGAACGGGGGTTTACGAGCAGTACTTC.

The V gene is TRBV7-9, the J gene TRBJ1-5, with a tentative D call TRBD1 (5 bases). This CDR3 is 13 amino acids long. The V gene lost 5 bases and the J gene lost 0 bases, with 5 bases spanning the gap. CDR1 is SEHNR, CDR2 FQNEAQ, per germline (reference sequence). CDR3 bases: TGTGCCAGCAGCGGGGCTAGCAATCAGCCCCAGCATTTT. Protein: CASSGASNQPQHF.

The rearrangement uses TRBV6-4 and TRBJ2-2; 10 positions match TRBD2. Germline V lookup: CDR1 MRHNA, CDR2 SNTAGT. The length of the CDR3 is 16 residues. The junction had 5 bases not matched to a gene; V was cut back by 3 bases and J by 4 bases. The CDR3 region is CASSEKAGGPTGELFF. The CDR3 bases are TGTGCCAGCAGTGAAAAAGCGGGAGGGCCCACCGGGGAGCTGTTTTTT.

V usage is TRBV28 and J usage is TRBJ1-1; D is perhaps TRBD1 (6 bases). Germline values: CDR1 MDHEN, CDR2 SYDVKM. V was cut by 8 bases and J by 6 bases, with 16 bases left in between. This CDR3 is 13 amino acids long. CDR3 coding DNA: TGTGCCAGCCGCTCGGGGGGCCCCCCTGAAGCTTTCTTT. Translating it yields CASRSGGPPEAFF.

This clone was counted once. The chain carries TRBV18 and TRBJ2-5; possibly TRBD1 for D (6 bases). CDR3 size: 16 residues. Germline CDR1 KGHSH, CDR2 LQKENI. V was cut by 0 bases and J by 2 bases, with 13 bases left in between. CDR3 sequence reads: CASSPPIGTTQETQYF. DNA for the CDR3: TGTGCCAGCTCACCACCGATCGGGACAACACAAGAGACCCAGTACTTC.

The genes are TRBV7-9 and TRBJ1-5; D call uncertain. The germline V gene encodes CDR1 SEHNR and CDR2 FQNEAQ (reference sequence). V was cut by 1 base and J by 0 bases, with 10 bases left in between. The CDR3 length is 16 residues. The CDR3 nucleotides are TGTGCCAGCAGCTTAGGTTCGGGTGATAGCAATCAGCCCCAGCATTTT. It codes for CASSLGSGDSNQPQHF.

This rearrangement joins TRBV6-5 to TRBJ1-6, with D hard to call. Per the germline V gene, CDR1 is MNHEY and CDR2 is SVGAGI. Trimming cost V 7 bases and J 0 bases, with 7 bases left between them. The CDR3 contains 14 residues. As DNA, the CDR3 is TGTGCCAGCACGAGGAGCTCCTATAATTCACCCCTCCACTTT. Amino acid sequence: CASTRSSYNSPLHF.

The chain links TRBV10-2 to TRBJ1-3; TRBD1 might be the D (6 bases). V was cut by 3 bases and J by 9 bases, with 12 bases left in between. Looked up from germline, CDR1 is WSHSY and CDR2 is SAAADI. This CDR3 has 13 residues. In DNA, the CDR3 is TGCGCCAGCAGTGAAGGGGGGGTACGCACCATATATTTT. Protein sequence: CASSEGGVRTIYF.

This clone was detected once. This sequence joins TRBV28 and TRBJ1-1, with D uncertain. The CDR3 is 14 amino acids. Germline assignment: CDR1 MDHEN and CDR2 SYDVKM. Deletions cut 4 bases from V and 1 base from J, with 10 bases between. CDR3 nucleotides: TGTGCCAGCAGTTCCCCCCCGGGGAACACTGAAGCTTTCTTT. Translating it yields CASSSPPGNTEAFF.

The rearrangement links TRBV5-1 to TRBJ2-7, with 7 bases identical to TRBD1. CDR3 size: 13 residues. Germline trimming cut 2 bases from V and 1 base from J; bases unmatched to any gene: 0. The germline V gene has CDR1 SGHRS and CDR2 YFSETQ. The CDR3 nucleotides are TGCGCCAGCAGCTTACAGGGGTCCTACGAGCAGTACTTC. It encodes CASSLQGSYEQYF.

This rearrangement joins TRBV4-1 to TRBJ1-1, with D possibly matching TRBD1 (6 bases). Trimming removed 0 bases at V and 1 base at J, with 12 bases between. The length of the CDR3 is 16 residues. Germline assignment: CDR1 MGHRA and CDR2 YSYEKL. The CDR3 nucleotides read TGCGCCAGCAGCCAAGACTACAGGGCCTCGAACACTGAAGCTTTCTTT. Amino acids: CASSQDYRASNTEAFF.

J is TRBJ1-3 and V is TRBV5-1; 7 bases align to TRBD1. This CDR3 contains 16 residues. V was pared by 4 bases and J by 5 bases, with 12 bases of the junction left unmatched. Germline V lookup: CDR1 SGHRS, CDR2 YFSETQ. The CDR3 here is CASSPEPGQPRNTIYF. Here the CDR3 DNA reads TGCGCCAGCAGCCCGGAACCGGGACAGCCTAGAAACACCATATATTTT.

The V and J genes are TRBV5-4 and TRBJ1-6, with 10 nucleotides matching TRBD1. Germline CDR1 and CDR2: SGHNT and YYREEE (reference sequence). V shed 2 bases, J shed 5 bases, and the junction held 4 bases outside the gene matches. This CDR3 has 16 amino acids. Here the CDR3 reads CASSFPGQGDNSPLHF. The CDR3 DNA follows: TGTGCCAGCAGCTTCCCTGGACAGGGGGATAATTCACCCCTCCACTTT.

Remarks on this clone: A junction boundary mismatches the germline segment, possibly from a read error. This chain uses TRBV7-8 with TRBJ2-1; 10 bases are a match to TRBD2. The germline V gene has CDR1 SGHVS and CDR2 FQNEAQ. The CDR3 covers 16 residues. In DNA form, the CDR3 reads TGTGCCAACAGCTTATATATAGCGGGGGGTTACAATGAGCAGTTCTTC. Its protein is CANSLYIAGGYNEQFF.

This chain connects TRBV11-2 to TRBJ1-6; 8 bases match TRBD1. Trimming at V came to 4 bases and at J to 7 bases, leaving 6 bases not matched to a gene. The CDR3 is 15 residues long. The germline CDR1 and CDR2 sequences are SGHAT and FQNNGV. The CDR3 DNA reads TGTGCCAGCAGCTCAAGACGGGACAGGAATTCACCCCTCCACTTT. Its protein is CASSSRRDRNSPLHF.

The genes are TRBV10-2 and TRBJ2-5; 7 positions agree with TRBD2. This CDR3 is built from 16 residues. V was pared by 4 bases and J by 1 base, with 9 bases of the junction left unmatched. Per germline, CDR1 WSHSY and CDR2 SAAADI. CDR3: CASSGGGSGPQETQYF. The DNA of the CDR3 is TGCGCCAGCAGTGGGGGAGGTAGCGGGCCCCAAGAGACCCAGTACTTC.